This T cell receptor beta chain was profiled in a study of human T cells and chemical hapten exposure. Study summary: On the upper back, patch tests were applied with 0.01% DPC and read at 6 days.

A single record per CDR3 protein comes from TCRdb applying MiXCR to the RACE reads. The sample includes some 79,000 distinct CDR3 sequences, around 7.8% of them seen just once. V lost 5 bases and J 4 bases, leaving 8 bases between the germline ends. Germline-derived CDR1 and CDR2 are SGHRS and YFSETQ. The CDR3 consists of 12 residues. The time point: patch test 1, 2 weeks after DPC sensitization. Treatment meaning: therapeutic diphenylcyclopropenone sensitization with weekly scalp DPC. Before extraction, the whole blood was not fractionated, and total RNA was taken from it. The chain recombines TRBV5-1 with TRBJ2-3; no clear D gene. This receptor was taken from a woman aged 25 to 39 with alopecia areata. Some clones in this sample may be carry-over from other donors' samples. The material was whole blood, obtained in connection with sensitization to the hapten diphenylcyclopropenone (DPC). The CDR3 sequence is CASRNNADTQYF. CDR3 in DNA: TGCGCCAGCAGGAACAATGCAGATACGCAGTATTTT.